This T cell receptor beta chain appears in the sequencing data of a study of blood T cell repertoires in COVID-19. In the study overall: Italy, Spain and the United States were the sources of the convalescent and acute COVID-19 samples.

Sequencing used immunoSEQ multiplex PCR; TCRdb keeps in-frame clones, though not all of them. The table has 95,000 to 150,000 clones, more than 60% seen once. This clone was recorded only once. Relative to the germline gene, one junction end is altered; a read error may explain this. CDR3 length: 13 amino acids. Germline CDR1 is SGHAT and CDR2 is FQNNGV. The rearrangement uses TRBV11-2 and TRBJ2-1; D is possibly TRBD1 (6 bases). Sequencing was done on a sample of peripheral blood. The sequence came from a man aged 70-80 years with acute or convalescent COVID-19. The CDR3 coding sequence is TGTGCCAGCAGCATAAACCGGGACAACTTGTGGATCTTC. Protein sequence: CASSINRDNLWIF.